This is a list of T cell receptor beta chains from one sample in a study of blood T cells in healthy people across ages. TCRdb processed the 5' RACE reads anew with MiXCR; each CDR3 protein has one entry. The data hold about 640,000 distinct CDR3 sequences, with around 54% observed a single time. The sample taken for sequencing was blood. The receptors here all came from a man aged 55 to 70 in good health. CDR3s include the opening cysteine and the closing phenylalanine or tryptophan. The order of the fields is D gene, J gene, V gene, clone size, CDR3 DNA, CDR3 protein. D genes are given only for firm matches. Some rows mark clone size as missing; the rest say once, few, many or name a class of expanded clone.

.,TRBJ1-4,TRBV7-2,few,TGTGCCAGCAGCTTACAGAGTGGGGGGAGGAATGAAAAACTGTTTTTT,CASSLQSGGRNEKLFF
TRBD2,TRBJ2-1,TRBV20-1,once,TGCAGTGCTAGAGAACTAGCGGGGGGGCCGAATGAGCAGTTCTTC,CSARELAGGPNEQFF
.,TRBJ1-2,TRBV7-2,few,TGTGCCAGCAGCCCCGGGTCTCATCTCTATGGCTACACCTTC,CASSPGSHLYGYTF
.,TRBJ2-3,TRBV7-2,few,TGTGCCAGCAGCTCACGGACTGGAATCACAGATACGCAGTATTTT,CASSSRTGITDTQYF
.,TRBJ1-1,TRBV29-1,.,TGCAGCGCCCGAAAGGGGACGGAGAACACTGAAGCTTTCTTT,CSARKGTENTEAFF
.,TRBJ2-5,TRBV9,.,TGTGCCAGCAGCGTAGGCGGGGGCTCACAGGAGACCCAGTACTTC,CASSVGGGSQETQYF
.,TRBJ2-7,TRBV3-1,.,TGTGCCAGCTCCGTGGGGGCGGGCGAATACGAGCAGTACTTC,CASSVGAGEYEQYF
.,TRBJ2-5,TRBV7-9,.,TGTGCCAGCAGCTTTTTAAGCAGGGGCCAAGAGACCCAGTACTTC,CASSFLSRGQETQYF
TRBD2,TRBJ2-6,TRBV24-1,.,TGTGCCACCAGTGATTCCCGGGGGGGTCACGTCCTGACTTTC,CATSDSRGGHVLTF
TRBD1,TRBJ1-1,TRBV6-6,few,TGTGCCAGCACTCGACAGGGAGGAACTGAAGCTTTCTTT,CASTRQGGTEAFF
.,TRBJ1-1,TRBV4-2,.,TGTGCCAGCAGCCATGATCCTTCTGGTGAAGCTTTCTTT,CASSHDPSGEAFF
TRBD2,TRBJ2-1,TRBV20-1,.,TGCAGTGCTAGAGGAGCGGGGGGAACAGGCAATGAGCAGTTCTTC,CSARGAGGTGNEQFF
.,TRBJ2-1,TRBV27,few,TGTGCCAGCAGTACTCACGGGGGAAAGCAGTTCTTC,CASSTHGGKQFF
TRBD1,TRBJ1-4,TRBV20-1,.,TGCAGTGCTAGAATGGGACAGACAAATGAAAAACCGTTTTTT,CSARMGQTNEKPFF
TRBD2,TRBJ2-5,TRBV20-1,.,TGCAGTGCCCAGACTAGCGGGGTCCAAGAGACCCAGTACTTC,CSAQTSGVQETQYF
TRBD1,TRBJ1-1,TRBV4-2,.,TGTGCCAGCAGCCCGACGACAGGGTTGGGTGAAGCTTTCTTT,CASSPTTGLGEAFF
.,TRBJ1-1,TRBV14,few,TGTGCCAGCAGCCAAGTACCACGTGACAGCGAGGCTTTCTTT,CASSQVPRDSEAFF
.,TRBJ1-4,TRBV20-1,.,TGCAGTGCTAGAGATCTTGAGGAAAAACTGTTTTTT,CSARDLEEKLFF
TRBD2,TRBJ2-1,TRBV5-1,.,TGCGCCAGCAGCTTTCTTCCTAGCGGGGATGCCTACAATGAGCAGTTCTTC,CASSFLPSGDAYNEQFF
.,TRBJ2-3,TRBV27,.,TGTGCCAGCAGTTATAATGTGGGGGCCGCAGATACGCAGTATTTT,CASSYNVGAADTQYF
.,TRBJ1-6,TRBV13,few,TGTGCCAGCAGCTTAGGGACGGGACCCCGGCACAATTCACCCCTCCACTTT,CASSLGTGPRHNSPLHF
TRBD1,TRBJ2-5,TRBV20-1,few,TGCAGTGCGTCACCGGGACAGGGGGCCCAAGAGACCCAGTACTTC,CSASPGQGAQETQYF
TRBD2,TRBJ2-7,TRBV28,few,TGTGCCAGCAGTTCCTCCCGGGCTAGCGGGGGACTGTACGAGCAGTACTTC,CASSSSRASGGLYEQYF
.,TRBJ2-5,TRBV20-1,.,TGCAGTGCGAGACAGCCGCCGTATGAGACCCAGTACTTC,CSARQPPYETQYF
.,TRBJ2-5,TRBV5-1,.,TGCGCCAGCAGCTCCCCGGACGGGAAAGAGACCCAGTACTTC,CASSSPDGKETQYF
TRBD2,TRBJ2-1,TRBV7-2,.,TGTGCCAACAGCAGCTGGACTAGCGGGGGGTACAATGAGCAGTTCTTC,CANSSWTSGGYNEQFF
.,TRBJ2-7,TRBV6-6,.,TGTGCCAGCAGTGACCGGGGAGGCTACGAGCAGTACTTC,CASSDRGGYEQYF
TRBD1,TRBJ2-7,TRBV4-1,.,TGCGCCAGCAGCCACGGGACAGTGGCCCCCTACGAGCAGTACTTC,CASSHGTVAPYEQYF
.,TRBJ2-5,TRBV2,once,TGTGCCAGCAGTGAACCGCCGGCCACCCAGTACTTC,CASSEPPATQYF
.,TRBJ2-5,TRBV10-1,.,TGCGCCAGCAATGGAGGTGGGACGGAAGAGACCCAGTACTTC,CASNGGGTEETQYF
TRBD1,TRBJ2-4,TRBV2,.,TGTGCCAGCAGGGACAGGGGTTGGAGAAACATTCAGTACTTC,CASRDRGWRNIQYF
.,TRBJ2-1,TRBV12-3/TRBV12-4,many,TGTGCCAGCAGCCCAAGCGGCAGCTCCTACAATGAGCAGTTCTTC,CASSPSGSSYNEQFF
TRBD1,TRBJ2-5,TRBV9,.,TGTGCCAGCAGCGGGGGACAGGGGCGCCGAGAGACCCAGTACTTC,CASSGGQGRRETQYF
TRBD1,TRBJ1-2,TRBV7-9,few,TGTGCCAGCAGCCCGCGGACAGGGACTTGGGGCTACACCTTC,CASSPRTGTWGYTF
.,TRBJ2-4,TRBV21-1,few,TGTGCCAGCAGCAAAGAAACGGGGGCGAGGGACAAAAACATTCAGTACTTC,CASSKETGARDKNIQYF
.,TRBJ2-4,TRBV28,few,TGTGCCAGCAGTTTATACGGGGGGCGGCAGTACTTC,CASSLYGGRQYF
.,TRBJ2-7,TRBV9,few,TGTGCCAGCAGCTCCAGGACAGACTCCTACGAGCAGTACTTC,CASSSRTDSYEQYF
.,TRBJ2-1,TRBV5-1,once,TGCGCCAGCAGGCTGTGGTCCGGACAAATAAACAATGAGCAGTTCTTC,CASRLWSGQINNEQFF
.,TRBJ2-4,TRBV14,.,TGTGCCAGCAGCCAAGTCGGGGGTGCCAAAAACATTCAGTACTTC,CASSQVGGAKNIQYF
.,TRBJ2-1,TRBV29-1,.,TGCAGCGTGTGCCCCCCCGGGACGGGCTCCTACAATGAGCAGTTCTTC,CSVCPPGTGSYNEQFF
.,TRBJ1-1,TRBV20-1,.,TGCAGTGCTAGAGATTATTACACTGAAGCTTTCTTT,CSARDYYTEAFF
TRBD2,TRBJ2-5,TRBV20-1,.,TGCAGTGCTCGGGGGGGCCAAGAGACCCAGTACTTC,CSARGGQETQYF
.,TRBJ1-6,TRBV21-1,.,TGTGCCAGCTTATTGGGGGTCATAGATAATTCACCCCTCCACTTT,CASLLGVIDNSPLHF
.,TRBJ2-6,TRBV3-1,.,TGTGCCAGCAGCCAAGTACGTCTATCTGGGGCCAACGTCCTGACTTTC,CASSQVRLSGANVLTF
TRBD1,TRBJ2-3,TRBV25-1,.,TGTGCCGGCAGTGAATTGCAGGGGGCGGGAGATACGCAGTATTTT,CAGSELQGAGDTQYF
TRBD1,TRBJ1-6,TRBV7-9,.,TGTGCCAGCAGCTCCTCAGGGGGCGGTAATTCACCCCTCCACTTT,CASSSSGGGNSPLHF
TRBD2,TRBJ2-1,TRBV6-1,.,TGTGCCAGCAGTCGCGGGGGTTACTCCTACAATGAGCAGTTCTTC,CASSRGGYSYNEQFF
.,TRBJ2-5,TRBV18,.,TGTGCCAGCTCACCTTTTATTGGCTCGGAAGAGACCCAGTACTTC,CASSPFIGSEETQYF
TRBD1,TRBJ1-2,TRBV3-1,.,TGTGCCAGCAGCCCGACAGGGAGGGACAATGGCTACACCTTC,CASSPTGRDNGYTF
TRBD2,TRBJ2-3,TRBV11-2,.,TGTGCCAGCAGCCGCCTAGAAATGGGGACTAGCAGGTATTTT,CASSRLEMGTSRYF
.,TRBJ2-1,TRBV20-1,few,TGCAGTGCCGAACGGGGGGCCCCTCGGGATGAGCAGTTCTTC,CSAERGAPRDEQFF
TRBD2,TRBJ2-1,TRBV20-1,.,TGCAGTGCTCAAGGGGGTCGCGGGCTAGCGGGGGAGAACCGCTACAATGAGCAGTTCTTC,CSAQGGRGLAGENRYNEQFF